The 5 T cell receptor beta chains below were found in one sample sequenced in a study of T cells expressing NK-cell markers. Reanalyzing the 5' RACE reads, TCRdb keeps one entry per CDR3 protein, without DNA. Its listing shows 150,000 or so distinct CDR3 sequences. The sample taken for sequencing was blood T cells: a sorted CD56 or NKG2C T cell subset, CD4+ or CD8+ T cells, or bulk PBMC T cells (not recorded which). The receptors were gathered from a woman aged 18 to 75 in good health.

This chain uses TRBV20-1 with TRBJ2-5; TCRdb's D gene call, TRBD2, goes unchecked for lack of DNA. Germline values: CDR1 DFQATT, CDR2 SNEGSKA (reference sequence). The CDR3 is made up of 14 amino acids. CDR3 in amino acids: CSARSGGLQETQYF.

The chain links TRBV12-3 or TRBV12-4 to TRBJ1-1; TCRdb reports TRBD1, a call that lacks DNA to check it against. The CDR3 runs to 15 residues. CDR3 amino acids: CASSPGGQLNTEAFF.

The V and J genes are TRBV29-1 and TRBJ1-6. The CDR3 is 13 residues long. The germline gives CDR1 SQVTM, CDR2 ANQGSEA. The CDR3 is CSVGSGVGSPLHF.

The rearrangement joins TRBV20-1 to TRBJ1-1; TCRdb gives TRBD1 as the D gene, but with no DNA this cannot be confirmed. CDR1 DFQATT and CDR2 SNEGSKA come from the germline V gene (reference sequence). The CDR3 has 14 amino acids. The CDR3 region is CSASPTGANTEAFF.

The chain recombines TRBV7-9 with TRBJ1-5. Germline V gives CDR1 SEHNR, CDR2 FQNEAQ (reference sequence). The CDR3 is 13 amino acids. The CDR3 protein is CASSTQANQPQHF. Complete variable domain (other parts from reference TRBV7-9 and TRBJ1-5): DTGVSQNPRHKITKRGQNVTFRCDPISEHNRLYWYRQTLGQGPEFLTYFQNEAQLEKSRLLSDRFSAERPKGSFSTLEIQRTEQGDSAMYLCASSTQANQPQHFGDGTRLSIL.